This TCR beta chain was recovered during a study of a mutant IDH1 vaccine in newly diagnosed glioma. J lost 1 base, V lost 6 bases, and 4 bases had no gene match. The CDR3 has 14 residues. The germline CDR1 and CDR2 sequences are MNHNY and SVGAGI (reference sequence). Using immunoSEQ multiplex PCR, the repertoire was profiled, and TCRdb retains in-frame clones only, with some absent. Of 45,000 to 70,000 clones listed, approximately 92% are singletons. Time point reported: baseline, week 1 (first vaccination visit). Treatment denoted: pre-vaccination baseline after standard-of-care therapy. V and J are TRBV6-6 and TRBJ1-1, with 8 bases that match TRBD1. This material consisted of PBMCs, taken from a glioma patient treated with radiotherapy, temozolomide or both. This receptor was identified in a man aged 45 to 65 with glioma. The CDR3 here is CASRIGQGNTEAFF. As DNA, the CDR3 is TGTGCCAGCAGGATCGGACAGGGGAACACTGAAGCTTTCTTT.